This T cell receptor beta chain stems from a study of blood T cell repertoires in COVID-19. The CDR3 has 13 residues. The V and J ends lost 0 bases and 1 base respectively, with 5 bases between them. Germline loops: CDR1 SGHNT, CDR2 YYREEE (reference sequence). The assay was immunoSEQ multiplex PCR, and TCRdb's table has in-frame clones only and misses some. Of fewer than 130,000 clones listed, about three quarters are singletons. The receptor was derived from an elderly woman with active or convalescent COVID-19. The sample taken for sequencing was peripheral blood. The chain combines TRBV5-4 with TRBJ2-7; a possible D gene is TRBD2 (5 bases). CDR3 bases: TGTGCCAGCAGCTTGGCGGGATCCTACGAGCAGTACTTC. As protein: CASSLAGSYEQYF.